Listed here is a single T cell receptor beta chain. Clones were sequenced by immunoSEQ multiplex PCR, and TCRdb holds only the in-frame ones, with some missing. The repertoire consists of about 35,000 clones, with 93% occurring once and the leading ten covering 0.4% to 0.45%. This specimen belongs to a study of T cell changes during pregnancy in multiple sclerosis. Per the germline V gene, CDR1 is MDHEN and CDR2 is SYDVKM. The CDR3 has 16 residues. Trimming at V came to 4 bases and at J to 4 bases, leaving 10 bases not matched to a gene. Sequenced material: CD4+ T cells from peripheral blood mononuclear cells, taken in the first trimester of pregnancy. The TCR sequence derives from a female donor with multiple sclerosis, enrolled in a pregnancy study. The chain joins TRBV28 to TRBJ1-3; 7 bases are a match to TRBD1. The chain's CDR3 is CASSSLQGSLGNTIYF. CDR3 bases: TGTGCCAGCAGTTCCTTACAGGGGTCTCTGGGAAACACCATATATTTT.